The rows below give T cell receptor beta chains drawn from one sample of a study of identical twins. Each CDR3 protein gets one entry after TCRdb re-called the 5' RACE reads with MiXCR. The data hold 690,000 or so distinct CDR3 sequences, with around 5.7% observed a single time. Sequences were obtained from naive T cells sorted from blood. The receptor source for this set is a man between 18 and 35 years old in good health. Each CDR3 is given with its conserved first and last residue. The D gene is left open where the match is weak. Size tells how often a clone was seen (once, few, many) or the class of an expanded clone, and some rows leave it out.

clone size	V gene	D gene	J gene	CDR3 protein	CDR3 DNA
-	TRBV7-9	-	TRBJ1-6	CASSLAGGRGIASPLHF	TGTGCCAGCAGCTTAGCGGGTGGCAGGGGCATAGCTTCACCCCTCCACTTT
-	TRBV5-6	-	TRBJ2-7	CASSLPGFYEQYF	TGTGCCAGCAGCTTGCCGGGGTTCTACGAGCAGTACTTC
many	TRBV7-9	-	TRBJ1-5	CASSPGPLSNQPQHF	TGTGCCAGCAGCCCAGGTCCTCTGAGCAATCAGCCCCAGCATTTT
-	TRBV12-3/TRBV12-4	TRBD1	TRBJ1-2	CASRAGTGVTDGYTF	TGTGCCAGCAGGGCCGGGACAGGGGTAACAGATGGCTACACCTTC
-	TRBV11-2	-	TRBJ2-5	CASSFVDRLETQYF	TGTGCCAGCAGCTTTGTTGACCGCCTAGAGACCCAGTACTTC
few	TRBV7-9	-	TRBJ1-4	CASRGEGMNEKLFF	TGTGCCAGCAGAGGGGAGGGGATGAATGAAAAACTGTTTTTT
-	TRBV12-3/TRBV12-4	TRBD1	TRBJ1-5	CASSKETGGVGPQHF	TGTGCCAGCAGTAAAGAAACAGGGGGCGTAGGGCCCCAGCATTTT
few	TRBV12-3/TRBV12-4	TRBD2	TRBJ2-2	CASSFRTSGRGTGELFF	TGTGCCAGCAGTTTCCGGACTAGCGGCAGGGGCACCGGGGAGCTGTTTTTT
many	TRBV28	-	TRBJ2-7	CASSTPSGTYYEQYF	TGTGCCAGCAGCACCCCAAGCGGAACTTACTACGAGCAGTACTTC
-	TRBV7-8	TRBD2	TRBJ2-5	CASSLGSGAGDSQETQYF	TGTGCCAGCAGCTTAGGAAGCGGAGCGGGAGATTCCCAAGAGACCCAGTACTTC
many	TRBV5-6	TRBD2	TRBJ2-1	CASSAGVFKNEQFF	TGTGCCAGCAGCGCGGGAGTGTTTAAGAATGAGCAGTTCTTC
many	TRBV11-2	-	TRBJ2-5	CASSLRDGEETQYF	TGTGCCAGCAGCCTGAGGGACGGAGAAGAGACCCAGTACTTC
-	TRBV20-1	TRBD2	TRBJ2-3	CSARDGLAGVQVDTQYF	TGCAGTGCTAGAGATGGCCTAGCGGGAGTTCAGGTGGATACGCAGTATTTT
many	TRBV3-1	TRBD2	TRBJ2-1	CASRDVSGSENEQFF	TGTGCCAGCAGGGACGTTAGCGGGAGTGAGAATGAGCAGTTCTTC
many	TRBV5-6	TRBD2	TRBJ2-1	CASSLKGLEAYNEQFF	TGTGCCAGCAGCTTAAAGGGACTAGAAGCCTACAATGAGCAGTTCTTC
many	TRBV5-6	TRBD2	TRBJ2-5	CASSRWREGQETQYF	TGTGCCAGCAGCCGGTGGCGGGAGGGACAAGAGACCCAGTACTTC
many	TRBV20-1	TRBD1	TRBJ2-2	CSAPDRRQGSSGELFF	TGCAGTGCCCCAGACCGAAGACAGGGTTCATCCGGGGAGCTGTTTTTT
-	TRBV5-5	-	TRBJ2-1	CASSRGDTSYNEQFF	TGTGCCAGCAGCCGGGGGGACACCTCCTACAATGAGCAGTTCTTC
many	TRBV20-1	TRBD2	TRBJ2-3	CSARPGLADTQYF	TGCAGTGCTAGACCGGGACTAGCAGATACGCAGTATTTT
many	TRBV7-4	TRBD2	TRBJ2-1	CASKWAGAISYNEQFF	TGTGCCAGCAAATGGGCGGGAGCAATATCCTACAATGAGCAGTTCTTC
few	TRBV5-1	TRBD1	TRBJ2-5	CASSGDSSGQTQYF	TGCGCCAGCAGCGGGGACAGCAGCGGACAGACCCAGTACTTC
many	TRBV5-1	TRBD2	TRBJ2-1	CASSQRLSGKYNEQFF	TGCGCCAGCAGCCAACGACTTAGCGGGAAGTACAATGAGCAGTTCTTC
many	TRBV12-3/TRBV12-4	-	TRBJ1-1	CASSLGAGVDTEAFF	TGTGCCAGCAGTTTAGGGGCAGGGGTAGACACTGAAGCTTTCTTT
-	TRBV20-1	-	TRBJ2-2	CSARDRLNTGELFF	TGCAGTGCTAGAGATCGCCTAAACACCGGGGAGCTGTTTTTT
-	TRBV12-3/TRBV12-4	-	TRBJ2-6	CASSSRGFSGANVLTF	TGTGCCAGCAGCTCTCGAGGGTTCTCTGGGGCCAACGTCCTGACTTTC
-	TRBV12-3/TRBV12-4	-	TRBJ1-4	CASWTANNEKLFF	TGTGCCAGTTGGACAGCTAATAATGAAAAACTGTTTTTT
many	TRBV27	-	TRBJ2-3	CASSLSPGLSTDTQYF	TGTGCCAGCAGTTTATCTCCGGGGTTAAGCACAGATACGCAGTATTTT
few	TRBV30	-	TRBJ1-2	CAWAGYGYTF	TGTGCCTGGGCGGGCTATGGCTACACCTTC
many	TRBV5-1	TRBD1	TRBJ2-2	CASSPGQGAVGELFF	TGCGCCAGCAGCCCGGGACAGGGGGCCGTCGGGGAGCTGTTTTTT
few	TRBV29-1	-	TRBJ2-3	CSVATDTQYF	TGCAGCGTCGCTACAGATACGCAGTATTTT
many	TRBV24-1	TRBD2	TRBJ2-5	CATLTSSGRETQYF	TGTGCCACCCTTACTTCTAGCGGGAGAGAGACCCAGTACTTC
many	TRBV24-1	TRBD1	TRBJ2-3	CATSETGSSTDTQYF	TGTGCCACCAGTGAGACAGGGTCTAGCACAGATACGCAGTATTTT
many	TRBV6-2/TRBV6-3	-	TRBJ2-3	CASTHGPTQYF	TGTGCCAGCACTCACGGTCCAACGCAGTATTTT
few	TRBV11-2	-	TRBJ2-7	CASSLVGGSGNEQYF	TGTGCCAGCAGCTTAGTTGGGGGCAGCGGGAACGAGCAGTACTTC
many	TRBV5-6	-	TRBJ2-1	CASSLRTLGAFF	TGTGCCAGCAGCTTGAGGACTTTGGGGGCGTTCTTC
-	TRBV4-2	-	TRBJ2-4	CASSQSGPQGTGAKNIQYF	TGTGCCAGCAGCCAATCGGGTCCACAGGGGACTGGGGCCAAAAACATTCAGTACTTC
many	TRBV7-8	-	TRBJ2-7	CASSPKLPGVGEQYF	TGTGCCAGCAGCCCAAAGTTGCCGGGGGTTGGGGAGCAGTACTTC
few	TRBV7-2	TRBD1	TRBJ1-5	CASSFFGQGDVNQPQHF	TGTGCCAGCAGCTTTTTCGGACAGGGTGATGTCAATCAGCCCCAGCATTTT
-	TRBV3-1	-	TRBJ1-3	CASSPTDGSGNTIYF	TGTGCCAGCAGCCCCACGGACGGCTCTGGAAACACCATATATTTT
-	TRBV18	-	TRBJ1-5	CASSHGSRRSNQPQHF	TGTGCCAGCTCACATGGGTCAAGACGTAGCAATCAGCCCCAGCATTTT
many	TRBV25-1	-	TRBJ2-7	CASSDPTHEQYF	TGTGCCAGCAGTGACCCGACCCACGAGCAGTACTTC
few	TRBV7-6	TRBD2	TRBJ2-5	CASSLAPSGVETQYF	TGTGCCAGCAGCTTAGCCCCTAGCGGGGTAGAGACCCAGTACTTC
many	TRBV6-1	-	TRBJ2-1	CASSPPVLRSYNEQFF	TGTGCCAGCAGTCCCCCGGTACTACGCTCCTACAATGAGCAGTTCTTC
-	TRBV30	-	TRBJ2-3	CAWSLDGASTDTQYF	TGTGCCTGGAGTCTAGACGGGGCTAGCACAGATACGCAGTATTTT
many	TRBV29-1	-	TRBJ2-5	CSVAVGETQYF	TGCAGCGTTGCTGTCGGGGAGACCCAGTACTTC
many	TRBV5-1	-	TRBJ1-1	CASSWAGSTEAFF	TGCGCCAGCAGCTGGGCGGGGAGCACTGAAGCTTTCTTT
few	TRBV4-3	TRBD1	TRBJ2-7	CASSHRTGPYEQYF	TGCGCCAGCAGCCACCGGACAGGCCCCTACGAGCAGTACTTC
-	TRBV18	-	TRBJ1-5	CASSPRELGSNQPQHF	TGTGCCAGCTCACCACGGGAATTGGGAAGCAATCAGCCCCAGCATTTT
many	TRBV6-2/TRBV6-3	-	TRBJ2-7	CASSSVGSFSYEQYF	TGTGCCAGCAGCTCCGTGGGTTCTTTCTCCTACGAGCAGTACTTC